The sequence of this T cell receptor (beta chain) was determined in a study of cytomegalovirus exposure and HLA in healthy donors. Across the whole study: Among about 190 million T cells, an earlier analysis found 117 million unique TCR beta sequences.

The PCR was carried out with 60 Vbeta primers and 13 Jbeta primers. Sequencing used immunoSEQ multiplex PCR; TCRdb keeps in-frame clones, though not all of them. This sample contains 38,000 or so clones. Of note for this clone: The antigen is not known.

Regarding the study as a whole: In an earlier analysis, in around 590 donors, most V segments appeared productive either ~90% or ~30% of the time. Presence/absence analyses assumed roughly uniform sequencing depth across donors, which may not hold. What TCR beta sequences reportedly achieved was accurate prediction of HLA-A and HLA-B alleles in most subjects.

Sequencing was performed on PBMCs. This TCR derives from a middle-aged man in good health and CMV-seropositive.

CDR3 residues: CAWRQAGSTDTQYF. The CDR3 DNA follows: TGTGCCTGGAGGCAAGCGGGATCCACAGATACGCAGTATTTT. The V call is TRBV30, the J call TRBJ2-3; 7 nucleotides match TRBD2. The J segment lost 2 bases and the V segment lost 3 bases, leaving 5 bases of the junction unmatched. Germline V gene sequence: CDR1 GTSNPN, CDR2 SVGIG (reference sequence). The CDR3 is 14 residues long.